The T cell receptor (beta chain) under discussion was sequenced for a study of T cell responses to AZD1222 COVID-19 vaccine. General study results and limits: Distributed over spike, vaccine-associated CD4 TCRs predominated at 160-218 and 743-854. White British people made up most donors, females outnumbered males, and clonal diversity was possibly underestimated. In the spike-specific TCR repertoire, nearly half reportedly target unmutated variant regions. AZD1222 recipients seropositive at baseline numbered only 6 or 7.

TCRdb's table, derived via immunoSEQ multiplex PCR, lists solely in-frame clones and lacks some. The sample records roughly 150,000 clones, around 88% being singletons. This CDR3 comprises 15 residues. Trimming cost V 6 bases and J 0 bases, with 12 bases left between them. Per germline, CDR1 MNHEY and CDR2 SVGEGT. As for this clone: The antigen is not known.

The receptor was isolated from an adult in good health. Specimen: peripheral blood, collected on day 0 of MenACWY control vaccination. This rearrangement joins TRBV6-2 or TRBV6-3 to TRBJ2-1, with D hard to call. The DNA for the CDR3 is TGTGCCAGCAGCACTCGGACGTACTCCTACAATGAGCAGTTCTTC. Translated, it gives CASSTRTYSYNEQFF.